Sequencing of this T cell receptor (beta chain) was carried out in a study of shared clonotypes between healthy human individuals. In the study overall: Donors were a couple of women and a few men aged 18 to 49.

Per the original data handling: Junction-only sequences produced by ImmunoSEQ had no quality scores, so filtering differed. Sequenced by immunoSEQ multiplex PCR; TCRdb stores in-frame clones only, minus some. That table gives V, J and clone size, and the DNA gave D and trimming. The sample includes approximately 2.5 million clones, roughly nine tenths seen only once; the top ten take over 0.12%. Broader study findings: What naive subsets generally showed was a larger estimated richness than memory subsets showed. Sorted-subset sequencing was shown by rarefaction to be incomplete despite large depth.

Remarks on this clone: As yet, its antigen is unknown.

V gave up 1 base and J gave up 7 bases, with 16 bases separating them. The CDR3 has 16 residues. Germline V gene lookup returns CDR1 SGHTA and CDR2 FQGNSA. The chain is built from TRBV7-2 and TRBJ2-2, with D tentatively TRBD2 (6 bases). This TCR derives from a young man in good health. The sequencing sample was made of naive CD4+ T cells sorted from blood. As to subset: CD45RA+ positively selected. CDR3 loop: CASSLGGRGGNGELFF. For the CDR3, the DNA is TGTGCCAGCAGCTTAGGAGGACGGGGAGGTAACGGGGAGCTGTTTTTT.